This T cell receptor (beta chain) emerged from a study of blood T cell repertoires in COVID-19. V was pared by 3 bases and J by 6 bases, with 8 bases of the junction left unmatched. Germline V CDR1 and CDR2: SGHTA, FQGNSA. The CDR3 runs to 16 residues. As handled by the study authors: Amplified reference gene primers provided the basis for estimating nucleated cell counts. Assay used: immunoSEQ multiplex PCR; TCRdb lists only in-frame clones, some missing. Clonal size and the V and J genes are those of that table, whereas D and trimming came from the DNA. This table holds some 97,000 clones, 85% found once.

The sample taken for sequencing was peripheral blood. This TCR derives from a man aged 50-60 years with active or convalescent COVID-19. The rearrangement uses TRBV7-2 and TRBJ2-7, with TRBD2 identical over 13 bases. In nucleotides, the CDR3 is TGTGCCAGCAGCTTCAGGACTAGCGGGAGCGGCTTCGAGCAGTACTTC. As protein: CASSFRTSGSGFEQYF.